Included here is one T cell receptor (beta chain) sequence, with context. Its antigen is undetermined. V lost 3 bases and J 7 bases, leaving 15 bases between the germline ends. Germline lookup yields CDR1 LNHDA and CDR2 SQIVND (reference sequence). This CDR3 is built from 15 residues. Method: immunoSEQ multiplex PCR; TCRdb's copy keeps in-frame clones and lacks some. The profile shows about 200,000 clones, 80% to 95% of them singletons. This entry belongs to a study of T cell responses to AZD1222 COVID-19 vaccine. Whole-study findings and limits: Spike-wide vaccine-associated CD4 TCRs dominated at 160-218 and 743-854. As reported, nearly half of all spike-specific TCRs target variant regions that are unmutated. In a largely white British group with more females than males, clonal diversity was possibly underestimated.

This specimen was peripheral blood, taken on day 0 of AZD1222 vaccination. The rearrangement uses TRBV19 and TRBJ1-4; D might be TRBD1 (5 bases). The origin of this receptor is an adult in good health. CDR3 nucleotides: TGTGCCAGTAGTATGGACGGGACTGGGATTGAAAAACTGTTTTTT. This sequence encodes CASSMDGTGIEKLFF.